This is a list of T cell receptor beta chains from one sample in a study of blood T cells in healthy people across ages. TCRdb analysed the 5' RACE reads with MiXCR anew, one entry per CDR3 protein. Of hundreds of thousands of distinct CDR3 sequences in the sample, around half are singletons; the top ten hold around 23%. Specimen: blood. The receptor set was obtained from an older man in good health. Both conserved end residues are part of each CDR3. The D gene is left open where the match is weak. Not all rows give a size; the values are once, few, many and, for expanded clones, a class.

TRBJ2-4	16	.	TRBD1	TRBV4-1	CASSQIYRGPKNIQYF	TGCGCCAGCAGCCAAATATACAGGGGGCCCAAAAACATTCAGTACTTC
TRBJ2-2	14	.	.	TRBV5-1	CATGTAINTGELFF	TGCGCCACCGGAACAGCGATAAACACCGGGGAGCTGTTTTTT
TRBJ1-1	16	.	TRBD1	TRBV12-3/TRBV12-4	CASSPGQGIKDTEAFF	TGTGCCAGCAGCCCGGGACAGGGGATTAAAGACACTGAAGCTTTCTTT
TRBJ1-1	14	once	TRBD1	TRBV5-1	CASSLEQVRGEAFF	TGCGCCAGCAGCTTGGAACAGGTCAGGGGGGAAGCTTTCTTT
TRBJ2-3	18	.	TRBD2	TRBV7-2	CASRSIGLAGGAEDTQYF	TGTGCCAGCAGATCTATCGGCCTAGCGGGAGGAGCGGAAGATACGCAGTATTTT
TRBJ1-2	17	few	.	TRBV5-1	CASSRGEGPQMPYGYTF	TGCGCCAGCAGCAGAGGGGAAGGTCCGCAAATGCCATATGGCTACACCTTC
TRBJ2-3	13	.	TRBD2	TRBV7-2	CASSTRGADTQYF	TGTGCCAGCAGCACCCGGGGGGCAGATACGCAGTATTTT
TRBJ2-3	15	.	TRBD2	TRBV29-1	CSVEGLAVHTDTQYF	TGCAGCGTTGAGGGACTAGCGGTTCACACAGATACGCAGTATTTT
TRBJ2-1	13	few	.	TRBV20-1	CSASTLAYNEQFF	TGCAGTGCCTCGACACTGGCCTACAATGAGCAGTTCTTC
TRBJ2-6	16	once	.	TRBV4-2	CASSQDEISGANVLTF	TGTGCCAGCAGCCAAGACGAGATCTCTGGGGCCAACGTCCTGACTTTC
TRBJ2-3	16	.	TRBD2	TRBV7-3	CASSLMASGGSDTQYF	TGTGCCAGCAGCTTAATGGCTAGCGGGGGGTCAGATACGCAGTATTTT
TRBJ1-6	12	few	.	TRBV25-1	CASSDGNSPLHF	TGTGCCAGCAGTGACGGGAATTCACCCCTCCACTTT
TRBJ2-6	15	.	.	TRBV5-1	CASTLVPSGANVLTF	TGCGCCAGCACCTTGGTCCCGTCTGGGGCCAACGTCCTGACTTTC
TRBJ2-3	15	.	.	TRBV7-3	CASSPSGRGRDTQYF	TGTGCCAGCAGCCCCTCGGGCCGGGGACGGGATACGCAGTATTTT
TRBJ1-5	13	many	TRBD1	TRBV29-1	CSVRGQGTQPQHF	TGCAGCGTTAGAGGACAGGGGACTCAGCCCCAGCATTTT
TRBJ2-3	15	.	TRBD2	TRBV12-3/TRBV12-4	CASSLGIAGADTQYF	TGTGCCAGCAGTCTCGGAATAGCGGGAGCAGATACGCAGTATTTT
TRBJ1-4	16	.	.	TRBV3-1	CASSTLPGLGEEKLFF	TGTGCCAGCAGCACTCTCCCGGGACTCGGGGAAGAAAAACTGTTTTTT
TRBJ2-6	15	few	.	TRBV7-2	CASSQARSGANVLTF	TGTGCCAGCAGCCAGGCCAGGAGCGGGGCCAACGTCCTGACTTTC
TRBJ2-3	15	.	TRBD1	TRBV20-1	CSATSRDSSTDTQYF	TGCAGTGCTACAAGCCGGGACAGTAGCACAGATACGCAGTATTTT
TRBJ2-6	18	many	.	TRBV6-5	CASSYFRASSSGANVLTF	TGTGCCAGCAGTTACTTCAGGGCCTCGAGCTCTGGGGCCAACGTCCTGACTTTC
TRBJ2-3	15	.	.	TRBV9	CASSVDFYGGDTQYF	TGTGCCAGCAGCGTGGACTTCTACGGGGGAGATACGCAGTATTTT
TRBJ2-1	15	.	TRBD1	TRBV3-1	CASSPRGTGGNEQFF	TGTGCCAGCAGCCCCCGAGGGACAGGGGGGAATGAGCAGTTCTTC
TRBJ2-7	15	.	TRBD1	TRBV7-6	CASSLDPGTAYEQYF	TGTGCCAGCAGCTTAGATCCAGGGACAGCCTACGAGCAGTACTTC
TRBJ2-7	14	few	.	TRBV2	CASVGALGAYEQYF	TGTGCCAGCGTAGGGGCCCTGGGGGCCTACGAGCAGTACTTC
TRBJ2-3	14	.	TRBD1	TRBV6-4	CASSYRGTVDTQYF	TGTGCCAGCAGTTACAGGGGGACGGTAGATACGCAGTATTTT
TRBJ2-1	12	.	.	TRBV20-1	CSASRGYNEQFF	TGCAGTGCTAGCCGGGGGTACAATGAGCAGTTCTTC
TRBJ2-1	12	.	.	TRBV6-2/TRBV6-3	CAGSYRSTEQFF	TGTGCCGGCAGTTACCGGTCGACTGAGCAGTTCTTC
TRBJ1-3	12	.	.	TRBV20-1	CSAHKAGNTIYF	TGCAGTGCCCACAAGGCCGGAAACACCATATATTTT
TRBJ2-7	13	.	.	TRBV30	CAVSKGSSYEQYF	TGTGCCGTATCCAAGGGGAGCTCCTACGAGCAGTACTTC
TRBJ2-7	15	.	.	TRBV5-1	CASSSGPGRNYEQYF	TGCGCCAGCAGCTCGGGACCGGGACGGAACTACGAGCAGTACTTC
TRBJ2-1	15	few	TRBD2	TRBV7-2	CASSSPAGSYNEQFF	TGTGCCAGCAGCTCCCCAGCGGGGAGCTACAATGAGCAGTTCTTC
TRBJ1-4	14	.	TRBD1	TRBV7-9	CASSSGQGGKKLFF	TGTGCCAGCAGCTCGGGACAGGGTGGCAAAAAACTGTTTTTT
TRBJ2-2	15	.	.	TRBV19	CATPRGAANTGELFF	TGTGCCACCCCAAGGGGAGCCGCGAACACCGGGGAGCTGTTTTTT
TRBJ2-3	17	.	TRBD2	TRBV4-3	CASSQKTSGTSTDTQYF	TGCGCCAGCAGCCAAAAGACTAGCGGTACTAGCACAGATACGCAGTATTTT
TRBJ2-7	14	.	.	TRBV21-1	CASSKGRAGYEQYF	TGTGCCAGCAGCAAAGGTCGAGCGGGGTACGAGCAGTACTTC
TRBJ2-3	12	many	.	TRBV6-6	CASRRLEDTQYF	TGTGCCAGCAGGAGACTAGAAGATACGCAGTATTTT
TRBJ1-5	13	many	.	TRBV6-5	CASTERLGQPQHF	TGTGCCAGCACGGAAAGACTAGGCCAGCCCCAGCATTTT